This T cell receptor beta chain was sequenced during a study of control samples from healthy donors and cancer patients. The CDR3 contains 14 residues. Trimming pared 6 bases from V and 0 bases from J, leaving 8 bases between. Germline V CDR1 and CDR2: MNHNY, SVGAGI (reference sequence). The assay was immunoSEQ multiplex PCR, and TCRdb's table has in-frame clones only and misses some. The sample carries approximately 190,000 clones, approximately 90% recorded once. The clonotype comes from a man in his thirties or forties in good health. Material: blood. The chain employs TRBV6-6 and TRBJ1-4; D is undetermined. The CDR3 is CASRARATNEKLFF. CDR3 nucleotides: TGTGCCAGCAGAGCACGAGCAACTAATGAAAAACTGTTTTTT.